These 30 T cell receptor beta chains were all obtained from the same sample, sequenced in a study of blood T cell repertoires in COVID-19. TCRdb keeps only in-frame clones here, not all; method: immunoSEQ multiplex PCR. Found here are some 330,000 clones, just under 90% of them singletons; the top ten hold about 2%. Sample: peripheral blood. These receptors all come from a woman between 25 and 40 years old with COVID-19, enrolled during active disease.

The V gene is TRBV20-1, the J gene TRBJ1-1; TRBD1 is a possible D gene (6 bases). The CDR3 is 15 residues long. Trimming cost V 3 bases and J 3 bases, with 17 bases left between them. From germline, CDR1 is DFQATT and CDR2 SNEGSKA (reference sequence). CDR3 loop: CSASNLPAGDTEAFF. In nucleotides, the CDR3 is TGCAGTGCTAGTAACTTGCCGGCAGGGGACACTGAAGCTTTCTTT.

CDR3 coding DNA: TGTGCCTGGAGTGTACTTTTCGGGCCGTTAAAAAAATACAACCTCCTGTCGGGGGCTGAAGCTTTCTTT. Encoded protein: CAWSVLFGPLKKYNLLSGAEAFF. The chain has TRBV30 and TRBJ1-1; maybe TRBD1 (5 bases). This CDR3 is built from 23 residues. In germline, CDR1 is GTSNPN, CDR2 SVGIG (reference sequence). Trimming shortened V by 0 bases and J by 6 bases, and 41 bases separated the two germline ends.

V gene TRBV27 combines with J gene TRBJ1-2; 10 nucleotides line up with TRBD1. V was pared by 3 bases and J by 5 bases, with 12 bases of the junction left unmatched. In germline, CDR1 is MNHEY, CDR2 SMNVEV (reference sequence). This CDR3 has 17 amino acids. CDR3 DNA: TGTGCCAGCAGTTTTCGGGGAGGGGACAGGGGAGAATATGGCTACACCTTC. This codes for CASSFRGGDRGEYGYTF.

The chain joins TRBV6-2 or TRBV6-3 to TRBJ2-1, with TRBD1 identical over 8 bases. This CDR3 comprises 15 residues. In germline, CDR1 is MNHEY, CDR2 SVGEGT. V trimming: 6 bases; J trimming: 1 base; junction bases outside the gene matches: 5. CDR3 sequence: CASSQGAPSYNEQFF. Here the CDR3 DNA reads TGTGCCAGCAGCCAGGGGGCGCCTTCCTACAATGAGCAGTTCTTC.

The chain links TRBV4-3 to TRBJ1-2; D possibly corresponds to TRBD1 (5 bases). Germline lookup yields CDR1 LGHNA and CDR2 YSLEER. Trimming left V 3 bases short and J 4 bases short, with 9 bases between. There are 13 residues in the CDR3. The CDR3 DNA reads TGCGCCAGCAGCCAGGGGCCGTTCTATGGCTACACCTTC. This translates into CASSQGPFYGYTF.

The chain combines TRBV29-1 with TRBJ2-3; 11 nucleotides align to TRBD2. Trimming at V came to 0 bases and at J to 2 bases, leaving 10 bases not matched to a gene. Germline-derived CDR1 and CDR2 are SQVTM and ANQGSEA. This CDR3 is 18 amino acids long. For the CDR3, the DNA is TGCAGCGTTGAAGATCTAGAGGCTAGCGGGGGGCACACAGATACGCAGTATTTT. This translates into CSVEDLEASGGHTDTQYF.

DNA for the CDR3: TGTGCCAGCAGCCAAGAAGGCCGGAGGGGCGGGTATGGCTACACCTTC. Protein: CASSQEGRRGGYGYTF. The gene calls are TRBV3-1 (or the pseudogene TRBV3-2) and TRBJ1-2; D possibly corresponds to TRBD1 (5 bases). V lost 0 bases and J 5 bases, leaving 16 bases between the germline ends. Germline CDR1 is LGHDT and CDR2 is YNNKEL (reference sequence). The CDR3 extends over 16 amino acids.

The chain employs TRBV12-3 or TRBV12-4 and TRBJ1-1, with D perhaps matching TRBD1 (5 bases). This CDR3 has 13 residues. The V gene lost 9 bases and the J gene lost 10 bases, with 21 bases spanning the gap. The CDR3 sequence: CASWGGFPSRAFF. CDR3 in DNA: TGTGCCAGTTGGGGGGGGTTCCCCAGTAGAGCTTTCTTT.

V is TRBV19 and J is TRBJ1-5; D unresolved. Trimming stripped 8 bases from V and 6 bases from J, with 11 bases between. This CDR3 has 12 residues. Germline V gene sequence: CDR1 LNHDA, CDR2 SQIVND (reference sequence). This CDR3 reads CASGASGQPQHF. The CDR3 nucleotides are TGTGCCAGTGGTGCGTCGGGTCAGCCCCAGCATTTT.

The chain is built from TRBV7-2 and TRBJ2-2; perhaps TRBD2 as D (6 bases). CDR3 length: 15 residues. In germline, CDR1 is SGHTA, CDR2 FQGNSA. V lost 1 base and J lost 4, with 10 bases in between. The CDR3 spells CASSLDMGGTGELFF. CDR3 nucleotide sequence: TGTGCCAGCAGCTTAGATATGGGGGGCACCGGGGAGCTGTTTTTT.

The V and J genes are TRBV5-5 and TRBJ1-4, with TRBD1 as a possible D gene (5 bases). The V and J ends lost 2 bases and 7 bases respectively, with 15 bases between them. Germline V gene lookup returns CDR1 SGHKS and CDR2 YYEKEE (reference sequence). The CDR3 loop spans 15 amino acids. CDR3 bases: TGTGCCAGCAGCTTAAGTTTCGTCGGGGGTGAAAAACTGTTTTTT. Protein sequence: CASSLSFVGGEKLFF.

CDR3 amino acids: CASSRGGGGDNEQFF. DNA of the CDR3: TGCGCCAGCAGCCGCGGGGGCGGGGGGGACAATGAGCAGTTCTTC. The rearrangement uses TRBV5-1 and TRBJ2-1; the match to TRBD2 covers 9 bases. The J segment lost 5 bases and the V segment lost 4 bases, leaving 7 bases of the junction unmatched. The germline V gene encodes CDR1 SGHRS and CDR2 YFSETQ. The CDR3 is 15 amino acids.

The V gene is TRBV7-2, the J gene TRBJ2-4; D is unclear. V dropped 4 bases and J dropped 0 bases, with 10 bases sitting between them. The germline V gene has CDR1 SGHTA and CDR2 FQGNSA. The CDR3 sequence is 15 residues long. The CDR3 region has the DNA TGTGCCAGCAGCTCCCTGACTTTAGCCAAAAACATTCAGTACTTC. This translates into CASSSLTLAKNIQYF.

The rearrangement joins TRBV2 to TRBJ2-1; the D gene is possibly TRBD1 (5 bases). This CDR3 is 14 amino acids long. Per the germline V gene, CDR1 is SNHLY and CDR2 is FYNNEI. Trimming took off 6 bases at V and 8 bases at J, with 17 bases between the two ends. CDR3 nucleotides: TGTGCCAGCAGATCCCGATTGGGGCAGGATGAGCAGTTCTTC. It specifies CASRSRLGQDEQFF.

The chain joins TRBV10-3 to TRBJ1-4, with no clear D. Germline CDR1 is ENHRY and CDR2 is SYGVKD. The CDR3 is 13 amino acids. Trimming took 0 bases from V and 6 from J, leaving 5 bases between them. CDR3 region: CAISESYDEKLFF. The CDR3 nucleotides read TGTGCCATCAGTGAGTCCTACGATGAAAAACTGTTTTTT.

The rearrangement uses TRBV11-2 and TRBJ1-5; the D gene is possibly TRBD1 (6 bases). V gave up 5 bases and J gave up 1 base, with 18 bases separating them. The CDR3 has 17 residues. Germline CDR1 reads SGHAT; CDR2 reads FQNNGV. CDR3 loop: CASSRTPIGGSNQPQHF. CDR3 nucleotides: TGTGCCAGCAGCCGGACTCCTATAGGGGGAAGCAATCAGCCCCAGCATTTT.

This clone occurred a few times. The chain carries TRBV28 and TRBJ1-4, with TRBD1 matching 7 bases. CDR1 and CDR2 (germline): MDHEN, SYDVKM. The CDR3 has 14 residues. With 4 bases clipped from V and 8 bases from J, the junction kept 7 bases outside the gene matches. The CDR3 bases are TGTGCCAGCAGTTCCCAGGGGGTGGGGGAAAAACTGTTTTTT. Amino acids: CASSSQGVGEKLFF.

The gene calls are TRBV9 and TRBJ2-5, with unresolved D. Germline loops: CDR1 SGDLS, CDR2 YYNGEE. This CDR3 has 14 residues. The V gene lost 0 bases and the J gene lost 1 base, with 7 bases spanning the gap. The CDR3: CASSVGAAQETQYF. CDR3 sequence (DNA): TGTGCCAGCAGCGTAGGGGCAGCCCAAGAGACCCAGTACTTC.

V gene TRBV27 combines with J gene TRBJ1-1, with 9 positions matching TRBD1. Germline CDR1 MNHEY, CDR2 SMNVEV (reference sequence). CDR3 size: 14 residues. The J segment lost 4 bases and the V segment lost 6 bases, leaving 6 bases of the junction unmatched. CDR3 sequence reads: CASSRDRVTTEAFF. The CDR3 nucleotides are TGTGCCAGCAGCCGGGACAGGGTAACCACTGAAGCTTTCTTT.

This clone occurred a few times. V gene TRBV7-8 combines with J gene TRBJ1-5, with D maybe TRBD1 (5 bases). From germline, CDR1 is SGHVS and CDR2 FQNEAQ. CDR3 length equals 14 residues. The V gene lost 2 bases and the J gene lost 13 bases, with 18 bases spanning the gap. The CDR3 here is CASSLYGGGEAQHF. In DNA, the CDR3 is TGTGCCAGCAGCTTATACGGGGGAGGAGAAGCGCAGCATTTT.

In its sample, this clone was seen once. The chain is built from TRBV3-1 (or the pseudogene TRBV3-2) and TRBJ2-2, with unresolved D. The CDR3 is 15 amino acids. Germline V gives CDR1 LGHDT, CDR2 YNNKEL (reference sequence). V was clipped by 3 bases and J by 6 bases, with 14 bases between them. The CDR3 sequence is CASSQIRSVPGELFF. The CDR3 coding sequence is TGTGCCAGCAGCCAGATCCGGTCCGTCCCCGGGGAGCTGTTTTTT.

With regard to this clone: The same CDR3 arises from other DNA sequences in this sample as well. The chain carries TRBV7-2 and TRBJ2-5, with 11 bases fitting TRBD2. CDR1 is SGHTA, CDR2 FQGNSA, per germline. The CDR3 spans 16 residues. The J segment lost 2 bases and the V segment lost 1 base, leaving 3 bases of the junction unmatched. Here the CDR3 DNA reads TGTGCCAGCAGCTTAGGCCTAGCGGGGGGTCAAGAGACCCAGTACTTC. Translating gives CASSLGLAGGQETQYF.

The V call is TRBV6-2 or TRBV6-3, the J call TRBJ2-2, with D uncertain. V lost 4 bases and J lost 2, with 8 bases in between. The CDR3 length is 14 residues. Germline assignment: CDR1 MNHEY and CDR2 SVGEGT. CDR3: CASSFYENTGELFF. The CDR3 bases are TGTGCCAGCAGTTTCTACGAAAACACCGGGGAGCTGTTTTTT.

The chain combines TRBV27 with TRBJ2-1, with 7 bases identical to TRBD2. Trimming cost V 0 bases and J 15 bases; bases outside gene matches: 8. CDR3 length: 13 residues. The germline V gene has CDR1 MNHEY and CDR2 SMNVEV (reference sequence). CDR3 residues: CASSLSSGGSRFF. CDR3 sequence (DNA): TGTGCCAGCAGTTTATCGTCGGGGGGATCCCGGTTCTTC.

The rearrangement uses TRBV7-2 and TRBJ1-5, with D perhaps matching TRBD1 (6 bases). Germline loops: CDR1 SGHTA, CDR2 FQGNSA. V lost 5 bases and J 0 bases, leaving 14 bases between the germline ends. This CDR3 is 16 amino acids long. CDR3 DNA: TGTGCCAGCAGCCCCCCGGGACACTATAGCAATCAGCCCCAGCATTTT. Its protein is CASSPPGHYSNQPQHF.

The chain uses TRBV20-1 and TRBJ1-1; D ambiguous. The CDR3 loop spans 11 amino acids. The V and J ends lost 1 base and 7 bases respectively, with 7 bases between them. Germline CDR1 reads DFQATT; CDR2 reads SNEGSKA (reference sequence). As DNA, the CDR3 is TGCAGTGCTAGAGGAGGGTTTGAAGCTTTCTTT. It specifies CSARGGFEAFF.

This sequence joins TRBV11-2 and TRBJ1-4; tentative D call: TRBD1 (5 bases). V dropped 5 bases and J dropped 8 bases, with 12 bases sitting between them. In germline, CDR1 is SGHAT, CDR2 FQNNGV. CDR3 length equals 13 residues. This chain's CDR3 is CASSPWEGEKLFF. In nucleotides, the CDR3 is TGTGCCAGCAGCCCATGGGAGGGGGAAAAACTGTTTTTT.

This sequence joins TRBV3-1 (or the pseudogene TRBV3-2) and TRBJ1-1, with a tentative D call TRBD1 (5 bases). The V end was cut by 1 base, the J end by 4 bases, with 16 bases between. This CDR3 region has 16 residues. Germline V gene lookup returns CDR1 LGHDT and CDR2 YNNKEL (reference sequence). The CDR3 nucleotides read TGTGCCAGCAGCCAAGTGGACTCCATCGGGGGCACTGAAGCTTTCTTT. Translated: CASSQVDSIGGTEAFF.

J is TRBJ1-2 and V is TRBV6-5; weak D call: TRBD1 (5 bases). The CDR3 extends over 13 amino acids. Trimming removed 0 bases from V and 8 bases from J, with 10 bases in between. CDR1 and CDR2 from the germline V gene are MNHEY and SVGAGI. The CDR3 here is CASSYSIQGGYTF. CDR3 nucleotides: TGTGCCAGCAGTTACTCGATCCAGGGCGGCTACACCTTC.

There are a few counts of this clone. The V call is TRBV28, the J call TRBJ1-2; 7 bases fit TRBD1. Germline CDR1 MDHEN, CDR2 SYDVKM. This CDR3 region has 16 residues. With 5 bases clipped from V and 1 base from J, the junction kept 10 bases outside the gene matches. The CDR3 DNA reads TGTGCCAGCAGTACTGACCTAGGGGGCGGTAACTATGGCTACACCTTC. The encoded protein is CASSTDLGGGNYGYTF.